These 12 T cell receptor beta chains were sequenced from one sample in a study of vaccination and CD4 T cells after COVID-19. With the Oncomine TCR Beta short-read assay, DNA from cultured CD4+ T cells was sequenced. One entry per CDR3 protein, called by TCRdb with MiXCR from the PCR reads. The top ten clones hold roughly a third of a sample with 7,000 to 10,000 distinct CDR3 sequences, under 80% of them seen once. The treatment here: roughly 10-day PBMC culture with coronavirus spike peptide pools or control peptides (ViraFEST assay). For these TCRs, the target antigens are not known. The sequenced material came from CD4+ T cells from blood, cultured in vitro. The receptors here all came from a human donor who had recovered from COVID-19.

This CDR3 reads CASSRDGNYGYTF. DNA of the CDR3: TGTGCCAGCAGTCGGGACGGGAACTATGGCTACACCTTC. The chain joins TRBV12-3 or TRBV12-4 to TRBJ1-2, with a weak D call TRBD1 (5 bases). The CDR3 spans 13 residues. V lost 5 bases to trimming and J lost 2 bases, with 9 bases between them.

The rearrangement links TRBV5-1 to TRBJ2-6, with D possibly matching TRBD1 (6 bases). Trimming removed 7 bases from V and 2 bases from J, with 16 bases in between. Germline V lookup: CDR1 SGHRS, CDR2 YFSETQ. The CDR3 is 16 residues long. The CDR3 DNA reads as TGCGCCAGCGATTCAACAGGGACGGCTGGGGCCAACGTCCTGACTTTC. Translation gives CASDSTGTAGANVLTF.

This clonotype was observed once. The chain links TRBV20-1 to TRBJ2-3, with TRBD2 as a possible D gene (6 bases). Germline loops: CDR1 DFQATT, CDR2 SNEGSKA (reference sequence). Trimming cost V 6 bases and J 0 bases, with 10 bases left between them. The CDR3 consists of 13 residues. CDR3 in DNA: TGCAGTGCCACTAGCCCGAGCACAGATACGCAGTATTTT. Translated: CSATSPSTDTQYF.

The gene calls are TRBV28 and TRBJ1-1, with a tentative D call TRBD1 (6 bases). Germline V CDR1 and CDR2: MDHEN, SYDVKM. Between the trimmed V and J ends, which lost 11 bases and 4 bases, there was a span of 17 bases. This CDR3 contains 13 residues. The CDR3 sequence: CAGMKQGITEAFF. CDR3 DNA sequence: TGTGCCGGAATGAAACAGGGAATCACTGAAGCTTTCTTT.

This clonotype has a handful of counts. This chain uses TRBV6-1 with TRBJ1-5; D is uncertain. V was trimmed by 7 bases and J by 4 bases, leaving 20 bases between them. Germline V gene lookup returns CDR1 MNHNS and CDR2 SASEGT. This CDR3 contains 16 residues. The CDR3, as DNA: TGTGCCAGCATCGGGAACCTAGGGCAGCCTAATCAGCCCCAGCATTTT. Residues: CASIGNLGQPNQPQHF.

The chain recombines TRBV7-8 with TRBJ1-1, with a possible D match to TRBD1 (5 bases). V lost 2 bases and J 0 bases, leaving 13 bases between the germline ends. Germline assignment: CDR1 SGHVS and CDR2 FQNEAQ. The CDR3 extends over 16 amino acids. The CDR3 bases are TGTGCCAGCAGCTTATCGGTCGGGACTTTGAACACTGAAGCTTTCTTT. Translation: CASSLSVGTLNTEAFF.

V usage is TRBV12-3 or TRBV12-4 and J usage is TRBJ2-7, with 7 bases aligning to TRBD2. The CDR3 is 14 residues long. Trimming removed 1 base from V and 0 bases from J; junction bases left unmatched: 0. The CDR3, as DNA: TGTGCCAGCAGTTTAGGCGGGAGCTCCTACGAGCAGTACTTC. Its protein is CASSLGGSSYEQYF.

For this clonotype: One end of the junction varies from germline; a read error may be responsible. The V gene is TRBV18, the J gene TRBJ2-1; 13 nucleotides match TRBD2. The germline CDR1 and CDR2 sequences are KGHSH and LQKENI. This CDR3 spans 15 amino acids. The chain's CDR3 is CTSSRTSGGQDEQFF. The CDR3 DNA reads TGTACCAGCTCTCGGACTAGCGGGGGCCAGGATGAGCAGTTCTTC.

The genes are TRBV7-9 and TRBJ2-3; 8 positions agree with TRBD2. Germline V lookup: CDR1 SEHNR, CDR2 FQNEAQ (reference sequence). V lost 4 bases, J lost 0 bases, and 9 bases stayed unmatched. The CDR3 spans 17 residues. The CDR3 DNA reads as TGTGCCAGCAGCTCCATTAGGACTAGCCCTAGCACAGATACGCAGTATTTT. Its protein product is CASSSIRTSPSTDTQYF.

This clonotype is classed as large. This rearrangement joins TRBV2 to TRBJ1-6; 7 nucleotides match TRBD1. CDR3 length: 15 residues. CDR1 is SNHLY, CDR2 FYNNEI, per germline. Germline trimming cut 10 bases from V and 0 bases from J; bases unmatched to any gene: 6. The CDR3 DNA sequence: TGTGCCACGCGACAGGGATACTCCTATAATTCACCCCTCCACTTT. Translated: CATRQGYSYNSPLHF.

The genes are TRBV28 and TRBJ1-2; perhaps TRBD1 as D (5 bases). The CDR3 is 14 residues long. CDR1 is MDHEN, CDR2 SYDVKM, per germline. V gave up 3 bases and J gave up 1 base, with 9 bases separating them. CDR3 region: CASSLGGVNYGYTF. The DNA of the CDR3 is TGTGCCAGCAGTTTGGGGGGAGTTAACTATGGCTACACCTTC.

In its sample, this clonotype was seen a few times. The chain links TRBV2 to TRBJ1-2; no reliable D call. The CDR3 length is 13 residues. Trimming took 1 base from V and 6 from J, leaving 9 bases between them. CDR1 and CDR2 (germline): SNHLY, FYNNEI. The CDR3 here is CASSEEEADGYTF. The CDR3, as DNA: TGTGCCAGCAGTGAAGAGGAAGCGGATGGCTACACCTTC.